Below, 13 T cell receptor beta chains from the same sample are listed, as sequenced in a study of shared clonotypes between healthy human individuals. Data came from immunoSEQ multiplex PCR; TCRdb stores just in-frame clones and leaves some out. The profile shows under 2.5 million clones, under 95% of them singletons. The specimen sequenced was naive CD4+ T cells from PBMCs. Subset in this sample: CD45RA+ positively selected. The receptors derive from a young man in good health. Some clones in this sample may be carry-over from other donors' samples.

The chain uses TRBV18 and TRBJ1-2; unclear D gene. Germline lookup yields CDR1 KGHSH and CDR2 LQKENI. V was shortened by 2 bases and J by 1 base, with 11 bases between the two germline ends. The CDR3 is 15 residues long. The chain's CDR3 is CASSPGLRDNYGYTF. The CDR3 bases are TGTGCCAGCTCACCAGGATTGCGGGATAACTATGGCTACACCTTC.

CDR3 in amino acids: CASSLRTGKTEAFF. CDR3 in DNA: TGTGCCAGTAGTCTCCGGACAGGGAAGACTGAAGCTTTCTTT. The rearrangement uses TRBV19 and TRBJ1-1; 8 bases are shared with TRBD1. Germline CDR1 LNHDA, CDR2 SQIVND (reference sequence). The CDR3 runs 14 residues. Unmatched junction bases numbered 7, after V lost 5 bases and J lost 5 bases.

The V gene is TRBV29-1, the J gene TRBJ2-7, with no clear D. The V gene's germline CDR1 is SQVTM and CDR2 ANQGSEA. V lost 4 bases and J lost 2, with 12 bases in between. The CDR3 covers 13 residues. The CDR3 loop reads CSVGRRQTYEQYF. CDR3 nucleotide sequence: TGCAGCGTTGGACGCCGGCAGACCTACGAGCAGTACTTC.

This clone has just one count. V gene TRBV2 combines with J gene TRBJ2-5; weak D call: TRBD1 (6 bases). V lost 4 bases and J lost 4, with 19 bases in between. The V gene's germline CDR1 is SNHLY and CDR2 FYNNEI. There are 16 residues in the CDR3. In nucleotides, the CDR3 is TGTGCCAGCAGTGTAACAGGGACCCTGGGATTAGAGACCCAGTACTTC. Protein sequence: CASSVTGTLGLETQYF.

The chain recombines TRBV4-1 with TRBJ1-1, with no clear D. With 2 bases removed from V and 1 base from J, the gap between germline ends came to 14 bases. Germline V lookup: CDR1 MGHRA, CDR2 YSYEKL. The CDR3 length is 16 residues. CDR3 region: CASSQRIVAGNTEAFF. The DNA for the CDR3 is TGCGCCAGCAGCCAAAGAATAGTGGCAGGGAACACTGAAGCTTTCTTT.

Note on this clone: This sample also contains other DNA sequences that code for the same CDR3. The chain uses TRBV9 and TRBJ2-7, with 8 positions matching TRBD2. CDR1 is SGDLS and CDR2 is YYNGEE in the germline V gene. The CDR3 length is 14 residues. V shed 2 bases and J 0 bases; nucleotides not matched to a gene: 1. The CDR3 region has the DNA TGTGCCAGCAGCGTTCTAGCGGGCTCCTACGAGCAGTACTTC. Amino acids: CASSVLAGSYEQYF.

In its sample, this clone was seen once. The chain couples TRBV18 to TRBJ2-4; no reliable D call. Germline CDR1 and CDR2: KGHSH and LQKENI. Trimming stripped 0 bases from V and 4 bases from J, with 25 bases between. The CDR3 consists of 20 residues. CDR3 sequence (DNA): TGTGCCAGCTCACCACCGCGACGATACCTCCCAGCTCAGGAAAAAAACATTCAGTACTTC. Translated: CASSPPRRYLPAQEKNIQYF.

Of note for this clone: In the same sample, other DNA sequences code for this CDR3. The chain is built from TRBV5-1 and TRBJ2-7; no clear D gene. V shed 3 bases and J shed 2 bases, with 3 bases lying between them. Germline values: CDR1 SGHRS, CDR2 YFSETQ. The CDR3 spans 11 residues. The DNA for the CDR3 is TGCGCCAGCAGCTCAACCTACGAGCAGTACTTC. Protein product: CASSSTYEQYF.

Turning to this clone: This CDR3 is also generated by other DNA sequences in the sample. The rearrangement uses TRBV6-5 and TRBJ2-2; D unclear. Germline V gene lookup returns CDR1 MNHEY and CDR2 SVGAGI. CDR3 length: 12 residues. Between the trimmed V and J ends, which lost 2 bases and 5 bases, there was a span of 3 bases. The DNA for the CDR3 is TGTGCCAGCAGTTACCTGACCGGGGAGCTGTTTTTT. It codes for CASSYLTGELFF.

The CDR3 sequence is CASRSRTEGPQHF. The DNA for the CDR3 is TGCGCCAGCAGAAGTCGAACCGAGGGGCCCCAGCATTTT. V usage is TRBV10-1 and J usage is TRBJ1-5; D not certain. V lost 6 bases and J 9 bases, leaving 15 bases between the germline ends. Germline V gene data show CDR1 as WNHNN and CDR2 as SYGVQD (reference sequence). This CDR3 is 13 amino acids long.

CDR3 coding DNA: TGTGCCTGGAGTGTACTACTAGCTAGTGAGCAGTTCTTC. It encodes CAWSVLLASEQFF. The V gene is TRBV30, the J gene TRBJ2-1; possibly TRBD2 for D (6 bases). From germline, CDR1 is GTSNPN and CDR2 SVGIG (reference sequence). The V and J ends lost 0 bases and 9 bases respectively, with 12 bases between them. CDR3 length equals 13 residues.

The chain carries TRBV6-5 and TRBJ2-7, with D perhaps matching TRBD2 (5 bases). This CDR3 has 14 residues. V lost 2 bases to trimming and J lost 2 bases, with 10 bases between them. The germline V gene encodes CDR1 MNHEY and CDR2 SVGAGI. CDR3 coding DNA: TGTGCCAGCAGTTACCGGGATCCGACCTACGAGCAGTACTTC. This sequence encodes CASSYRDPTYEQYF.

J is TRBJ2-7 and V is TRBV5-1, with D possibly being TRBD1 or TRBD2 (5 bases each). The CDR3 extends over 14 amino acids. Per the germline V gene, CDR1 is SGHRS and CDR2 is YFSETQ. The ends were cut back, 1 base at V and 0 bases at J, with 8 bases in the middle. Here the CDR3 DNA reads TGCGCCAGCAGCTTGTGGGGGAGCTCCTACGAGCAGTACTTC. Translation gives CASSLWGSSYEQYF.